This entry lists 28 T cell receptor beta chains sequenced from one sample in a study of tumor-infiltrating lymphocytes in primary liver carcinoma (dated by TCRdb to the late 2010s). TRIzol reagent was used to extract blood RNA from unsorted whole blood, while the DNeasy Blood & Tissue kit provided the germline DNA. TCRdb lists the instrument as Illumina HiSeq 2500. A constant-region primer and ProtoScript II reverse transcriptase were used to reverse-transcribe TCRbeta-specific cDNA from roughly 480 ng total RNA. TCRbeta libraries were built with three nested multiplex PCR rounds, a slightly modified ARM-PCR procedure. The first two PCR rounds used multiplex TRBV1-TRBV30 forward primers with a Cbeta reverse primer, each for about 10 cycles. Using fastp at Q25 and MiXCR, TCRdb reprocessed the public reads and kept productive beta chains. Records with the same CDR3 protein are collapsed into one entry carrying the most frequent genes and DNA. The sample has a few hundred thousand distinct CDR3 sequences on record, around three fifths of them singletons. The ten largest clones represent over 15% of the sample.

Sequenced sample: peripheral blood. The receptors were sampled from a woman under 40 with primary liver carcinoma and hepatitis B virus infection.

On this clonotype: Germline and junction disagree at one end, which may indicate a read error. This rearrangement joins TRBV24-1 to TRBJ2-7; 12 bases agree with TRBD2. The germline V gene encodes CDR1 KGHDR and CDR2 SFDVKD. The CDR3 consists of 18 residues. The CDR3 spells CATSDNSRTSGASYERYF. The CDR3 region has the DNA TGTGCCACCAGTGATAACTCAAGGACTAGCGGGGCCTCCTACGAGCGGTACTTC.

This clonotype occurred many times. The chain employs TRBV11-2 and TRBJ2-1; D is unresolved. Germline values: CDR1 SGHAT, CDR2 FQNNGV. This CDR3 spans 12 amino acids. Trimming took 5 bases from V and 3 from J, leaving 5 bases between them. CDR3 sequence: CASSPDYNEQFF. The DNA for the CDR3 is TGTGCCAGCAGCCCTGACTACAATGAGCAGTTCTTC.

This chain uses TRBV11-2 with TRBJ2-1, with D hard to call. Per germline, CDR1 SGHAT and CDR2 FQNNGV. The CDR3 is made up of 15 amino acids. Trimming left V 5 bases short and J 16 bases short, with 27 bases between. The CDR3 nucleotides are TGTGCCAGCAGCCCGTTGTTCTCCTCCTACAATGAGTACTTCTTC. Amino acid sequence: CASSPLFSSYNEYFF.

The genes are TRBV6-6 and TRBJ1-4, with D possibly matching TRBD1 (5 bases). V lost 7 bases and J lost 3, with 24 bases in between. CDR1 is MNHNY, CDR2 SVGAGI, per germline (reference sequence). CDR3 length: 18 amino acids. CDR3 loop: CASTPTGGWGRSNEKLFF. CDR3 in DNA: TGTGCCAGCACCCCTACTGGGGGATGGGGCCGGTCTAATGAAAAACTGTTTTTT.

This clonotype appeared many times. The chain recombines TRBV12-3 or TRBV12-4 with TRBJ1-6; D uncertain. Trimming left V 6 bases short and J 7 bases short, with 10 bases between. The CDR3 contains 13 residues. CDR3 sequence (DNA): TGTGCCAGCAGCCCTCGTTCAAATTCACCCCTCCACTTT. Amino acid sequence: CASSPRSNSPLHF.

The chain has TRBV5-1 and TRBJ2-1; 8 nucleotides line up with TRBD2. Losses at the gene ends were 6 bases for V and 3 bases for J; bases not matched to a gene: 11. The V gene's germline CDR1 is SGHRS and CDR2 YFSETQ. This CDR3 contains 16 residues. The CDR3 protein is CASIGGPGTSYNEQFF. CDR3 nucleotide sequence: TGCGCCAGCATCGGAGGACCCGGGACTAGCTACAATGAGCAGTTCTTC.

Written as DNA, the CDR3 is TGTGCCAGCAGTTACTCGACTAGCGGGAAAAGGGAGCAGTACTTC. Residues: CASSYSTSGKREQYF. This chain connects TRBV6-5 to TRBJ2-7, with 11 bases matching TRBD2. V gave up 0 bases and J gave up 7 bases; unmatched junction bases: 5. The CDR3 spans 15 residues. The germline V gene encodes CDR1 MNHEY and CDR2 SVGAGI.

Turning to this clonotype: The junction departs from the called germline gene at one end, perhaps through a read error. V is TRBV11-1 and J is TRBJ2-3, with a tentative D call TRBD1 (6 bases). The CDR3 loop spans 15 amino acids. The germline CDR1 and CDR2 sequences are SGHAT and FQDESV (reference sequence). The CDR3, as DNA: TGTGCCAGGAGCTTATACAGGGCAGGCTCAGATACGCAGTATTTT. Amino acid sequence: CARSLYRAGSDTQYF.

The J gene is TRBJ2-1, the V gene TRBV6-2 or TRBV6-3; a possible D gene is TRBD2 (6 bases). Per germline, CDR1 MNHEY and CDR2 SVGEGT. CDR3 length equals 14 residues. Trimming left V 8 bases short and J 2 bases short, with 13 bases between. The DNA of the CDR3 is TGTGCCAGCCATCTAGCGAGTCCCTACAATGAGCAGTTCTTC. Its protein product is CASHLASPYNEQFF.

Comments on this clonotype: This may come from a read error, since a much larger clone is one base off. The CDR3 DNA follows: TGCAGCGTCCGAGTCGGGACAGTCGGCTACACCTTC. It encodes CSVRVGTVGYTF. The chain combines TRBV29-1 with TRBJ1-2; 7 bases are shared with TRBD1. The V segment lost 6 bases and the J segment 8 bases; nucleotides outside the gene matches: 9. Germline CDR1 SQVTM, CDR2 ANQGSEA. The CDR3 extends over 12 amino acids.

This clonotype has at least ten counts. The chain employs TRBV4-3 and TRBJ2-1, with D maybe TRBD2 (5 bases). CDR1 and CDR2 (germline): LGHNA, YSLEER. The CDR3 loop spans 14 amino acids. With 0 bases removed from V and 8 bases from J, the gap between germline ends came to 11 bases. CDR3 DNA sequence: TGCGCCAGCAGCCAAGACCGGGGATGGGATGAGCAGTTCTTC. Amino acids: CASSQDRGWDEQFF.

This clonotype occurred a few times. The V call is TRBV6-1, the J call TRBJ2-7; D is uncertain. V was clipped by 6 bases and J by 7 bases, with 13 bases between them. The CDR3 spans 12 residues. Germline CDR1 reads MNHNS; CDR2 reads SASEGT. For the CDR3, the DNA is TGTGCCAGCAGGGTGACACGCCGTGAGCAGTACTTC. Translating gives CASRVTRREQYF.

This clonotype appeared a few times. The gene calls are TRBV12-3 or TRBV12-4 and TRBJ1-2; 7 positions agree with TRBD1. This CDR3 has 15 amino acids. J gave up 1 base and V 3 bases, and 5 bases lay outside the gene matches. CDR3 DNA: TGTGCCAGCAGTTTCGCCGACAGGGATAACTATGGCTACACCTTC. This codes for CASSFADRDNYGYTF.

Comments on this clonotype: A read error is possible here, since a much larger clone lies one base away. The chain uses TRBV6-5 and TRBJ2-1; perhaps D is TRBD1 or TRBD2 (5 bases each). CDR1 is MNHEY and CDR2 is SVGAGI in the germline V gene. V lost 5 bases to trimming and J lost 1 base, with 18 bases between them. This CDR3 has 17 amino acids. In DNA, the CDR3 is TGTGCCAGCAGTCCCTCCGGACACGGAGGTTCCTACAATGAGCAGTTCTTC. Its translation is CASSPSGHGGSYNEQFF.

This clonotype appeared a single time. This could be a read error, since a much larger clone is one nucleotide away. This chain uses TRBV6-5 with TRBJ2-3; D is possibly TRBD2 (5 bases). V lost 2 bases and J 2 bases, leaving 11 bases between the germline ends. This CDR3 region has 15 residues. Germline V gene sequence: CDR1 MNHEY, CDR2 SVGAGI. CDR3: CASSYGLPHTDTQYF. CDR3 DNA: TGTGCCAGCAGTTACGGACTGCCGCACACAGATACGCAGTATTTT.

Concerning this clonotype itself: Germline and junction disagree at one end, which may indicate a read error. V usage is TRBV11-2 and J usage is TRBJ2-3, with 11 nucleotides matching TRBD2. The length of the CDR3 is 18 residues. Germline CDR1 reads SGHAT; CDR2 reads FQNNGV. CDR3 region: CAGSSYPGLAELTDTKYF. Written as DNA, the CDR3 is TGTGCCGGCAGCTCCTACCCGGGACTAGCGGAACTCACAGATACGAAGTATTTT.

Notes on this clonotype: At one end the junction does not follow the germline gene, possibly because of a read error. V usage is TRBV11-2 and J usage is TRBJ2-5; no clear D gene. The CDR3 contains 14 residues. The V gene's germline CDR1 is SGHAT and CDR2 FQNNGV. The CDR3 nucleotides are TGTGCCAGCAGCCCTAGGTGGCAGAGAGAGACCCACAACTTC. It translates to CASSPRWQRETHNF. Complete variable domain (other parts from reference TRBV11-2 and TRBJ2-5): EAGVAQSPRYKIIEKRQSVAFWCNPISGHATLYWYQQILGQGPKLLIQFQNNGVVDDSQLPKDRFSAERLKGVDSTLKIQPAKLEDSAVYLCASSPRWQRETHNFGPGTRLLVL.

As to this clonotype: A read error may be the cause here, since a much bigger clone is one base away. The V gene is TRBV12-3 or TRBV12-4, the J gene TRBJ1-5, with 9 bases fitting TRBD1. The trim removed 7 bases at V and 9 bases at J, leaving 13 bases unmatched. The CDR3 has 15 amino acids. CDR3 amino acids: CASKHRDREVRPQHF. The CDR3 DNA reads TGTGCCAGCAAACACCGGGACAGGGAGGTTCGGCCCCAGCATTTT.

About this clonotype: An end of the junction differs from the germline gene, which may be a read error. The V and J genes are TRBV6-5 and TRBJ2-5, with a weak D call TRBD2 (6 bases). This CDR3 has 13 residues. Germline lookup yields CDR1 MNHEY and CDR2 SVGAGI. The CDR3 loop is CASSYSTRETKYF. In nucleotides, the CDR3 is TGTGCCAGCAGTTACTCGACCCGGGAGACCAAGTACTTC.

Note on this clonotype: A much more abundant neighbour one base away suggests this may be a read error. This chain connects TRBV6-2 or TRBV6-3 to TRBJ1-5; no definite D call. V was pared by 7 bases and J by 2 bases, with 12 bases between. This CDR3 region has 14 residues. Germline V gene lookup returns CDR1 MNHEY and CDR2 SVGEGT. CDR3 protein: CASTIPRGNQPQHF. The DNA for the CDR3 is TGTGCCAGCACCATACCCCGGGGCAATCAGCCCCAGCATTTT.

As to this clonotype: The CDR3 does not close with the conserved phenylalanine or tryptophan, likely indicating a read error. The chain links TRBV12-3 or TRBV12-4 to TRBJ2-7; 9 bases are a match to TRBD2. The CDR3 loop spans 15 amino acids. The ends lost 4 bases at V and 7 bases at J; junction bases unmatched: 11. The CDR3 loop is CASSSIGLASYEQYI. The CDR3 DNA reads TGTGCCAGCAGTTCCATAGGACTAGCGAGCTATGAGCAGTACATC.

The chain employs TRBV30 and TRBJ2-1; either TRBD1 or TRBD2 may supply D (5 bases each). The V end lost 7 bases, the J end lost 4 bases, and 17 bases lay between the germline ends. Germline V lookup: CDR1 GTSNPN, CDR2 SVGIG (reference sequence). The CDR3 is 14 residues long. The CDR3 DNA sequence: TGTGCCTTTGGGGTCCGGGACGCTTACAATGAGCAGTTCTTC. Its translation is CAFGVRDAYNEQFF.

This clonotype was observed at least ten times. The genes are TRBV29-1 and TRBJ2-1; D is perhaps TRBD2 (5 bases). The CDR3 loop spans 14 amino acids. CDR1 is SQVTM, CDR2 ANQGSEA, per germline. The V end was cut by 4 bases, the J end by 1 base, with 11 bases between. CDR3 coding DNA: TGCAGCGTTGGAGTAAGCGGATCCTACAATGAGCAGTTCTTC. It specifies CSVGVSGSYNEQFF.

On this clonotype: An end of the junction does not agree with germline; a read error may underlie this. The chain couples TRBV4-2 to TRBJ2-7; 9 nucleotides match TRBD1. The CDR3 consists of 15 residues. The germline V gene encodes CDR1 LGHNA and CDR2 YNFKEQ. The DNA for the CDR3 is TGCGCCAGCAGCCTTACGGGACAGGGAATATACGAGCTGTACTTC. Amino acids: CASSLTGQGIYELYF.

This clonotype was seen at least ten times. V gene TRBV6-5 combines with J gene TRBJ1-4; D might be TRBD1 (6 bases). V lost 6 bases, J lost 5 bases, and 16 bases lay in between. CDR3 length: 15 residues. Germline CDR1 and CDR2: MNHEY and SVGAGI. The CDR3 DNA sequence: TGTGCCAGCAGCCGCGGGACACTCGGGAATGAAAAACTGTTTTTT. Encoded protein: CASSRGTLGNEKLFF.

Notes on this clonotype: No conserved phenylalanine or tryptophan ends this CDR3, so it is likely a read error. The rearrangement links TRBV11-3 to TRBJ2-5; possible D gene TRBD2, 6 bases. The germline CDR1 and CDR2 sequences are SGHNT and YENEEA. V lost 6 bases and J lost 2, with 10 bases in between. CDR3 length equals 13 residues. As DNA, the CDR3 is TGTGCCAGCAGAGCGGAGGGGCAAGAGACCCAGTACTAC. Translated, it gives CASRAEGQETQYY.

The CDR3 reads CASSSGGTWYKQYF. CDR3 sequence (DNA): TGTGCCAGCAGCTCGGGGGGGACCTGGTACAAGCAGTACTTC. V is TRBV11-2 and J is TRBJ2-7, with 8 nucleotides matching TRBD2. With 4 bases clipped from V and 8 bases from J, the junction kept 10 bases outside the gene matches. Germline CDR1 and CDR2: SGHAT and FQNNGV. The CDR3 runs 14 residues.

This chain joins TRBV7-9 and TRBJ2-7; D might be TRBD2 (6 bases). The CDR3 spans 12 residues. CDR1 and CDR2 from the germline V gene are SEHNR and FQNEAQ (reference sequence). V lost 10 bases to trimming and J lost 3 bases, with 13 bases between them. The CDR3 is CAIRDFLYEQYF. CDR3 DNA sequence: TGTGCCATCCGGGACTTTCTCTACGAGCAGTACTTC.